The 7 T cell receptor beta chains below were found in one sample sequenced in a study of patients and donors after allogeneic stem cell transplantation. TCRdb re-analysed the RT-PCR reads in MiXCR, keeping a single row per CDR3 protein. The sample yields about 960,000 distinct CDR3 sequences, under 20% seen once. The sequencing sample was made of blood, either unsorted or a sorted T cell fraction (not recorded which). The receptors come from a human donor who was either an allogeneic HSCT recipient or a stem cell or donor lymphocyte infusion donor (not recorded which). It is not recorded whose cells these are; they may come from a transplant donor.

The rearrangement uses TRBV27 and TRBJ1-4; D is ambiguous. The CDR3 runs to 14 residues. Trimming took 4 bases from V and 5 from J, leaving 11 bases between them. Germline-derived CDR1 and CDR2 are MNHEY and SMNVEV (reference sequence). In DNA form, the CDR3 reads TGTGCCAGCAGTTCGGGGAACAGAAATGAAAAACTGTTTTTT. Amino acid sequence: CASSSGNRNEKLFF. Using reference TRBV27 and TRBJ1-4 for the parts outside the CDR3, the full variable domain is EAQVTQNPRYLITVTGKKLTVTCSQNMNHEYMSWYRQDPGLGLRQIYYSMNVEVTDKGDVPEGYKVSRKEKRNFPLILESPSPNQTSLYFCASSSGNRNEKLFFGSGTQLSVL.

The chain carries TRBV30 and TRBJ1-2; TRBD1 matches at 7 bases. Germline V gives CDR1 GTSNPN, CDR2 SVGIG (reference sequence). Trimming took 4 bases from V and 3 from J; bases not matched to a gene: 2. The CDR3 consists of 12 residues. The CDR3 bases are TGTGCCTGGATGGGACAGCACTATGGCTACACCTTC. Translation: CAWMGQHYGYTF.

This clonotype has only a few counts. The CDR3 is CASRLSNNEQFF. For the CDR3, the DNA is TGTGCCAGCCGTCTCAGTAACAATGAGCAGTTCTTC. The rearrangement links TRBV18 to TRBJ2-1, with D unclear. Germline values: CDR1 KGHSH, CDR2 LQKENI. The CDR3 consists of 12 residues. V was clipped by 8 bases and J by 5 bases, with 10 bases between them.

This clonotype came up many times. The V call is TRBV4-2, the J call TRBJ1-2; no clear D. Trimming took 4 bases from V and 8 from J, leaving 11 bases between them. The germline gives CDR1 LGHNA, CDR2 YNFKEQ. The CDR3 extends over 12 amino acids. The CDR3 coding sequence is TGTGCCAGCAGCCCGGACGGGCTCGGCTACACCTTC. It translates to CASSPDGLGYTF.

The J gene is TRBJ2-7, the V gene TRBV18; D gene ambiguous. The germline V and J ends were trimmed by 1 base and 4 bases, with 11 bases remaining between them. The CDR3 has 14 residues. From germline, CDR1 is KGHSH and CDR2 LQKENI. The CDR3 DNA reads as TGTGCCAGCTCACCACTCTGGACCGAATACGAGCAGTACTTC. Amino acid sequence: CASSPLWTEYEQYF.

This clonotype has a handful of counts. This chain connects TRBV29-1 to TRBJ2-2; possibly TRBD2 for D (6 bases). V shed 5 bases and J shed 7 bases, with 26 bases lying between them. The CDR3 runs to 17 residues. CDR1 is SQVTM and CDR2 is ANQGSEA in the germline V gene. CDR3: CSVLDRSAGTPHGELFF. CDR3 in DNA: TGCAGCGTTCTAGATAGGTCGGCGGGGACTCCCCACGGGGAGCTGTTTTTT.

This chain connects TRBV4-1 to TRBJ2-1, with TRBD1 as a possible D gene (5 bases). This CDR3 region has 14 residues. Germline lookup yields CDR1 MGHRA and CDR2 YSYEKL. V was trimmed by 0 bases and J by 9 bases, leaving 12 bases between them. As DNA, the CDR3 is TGCGCCAGCAGCCAAGATCGGACATTCAGTGAGCAGTTCTTC. The encoded protein is CASSQDRTFSEQFF.